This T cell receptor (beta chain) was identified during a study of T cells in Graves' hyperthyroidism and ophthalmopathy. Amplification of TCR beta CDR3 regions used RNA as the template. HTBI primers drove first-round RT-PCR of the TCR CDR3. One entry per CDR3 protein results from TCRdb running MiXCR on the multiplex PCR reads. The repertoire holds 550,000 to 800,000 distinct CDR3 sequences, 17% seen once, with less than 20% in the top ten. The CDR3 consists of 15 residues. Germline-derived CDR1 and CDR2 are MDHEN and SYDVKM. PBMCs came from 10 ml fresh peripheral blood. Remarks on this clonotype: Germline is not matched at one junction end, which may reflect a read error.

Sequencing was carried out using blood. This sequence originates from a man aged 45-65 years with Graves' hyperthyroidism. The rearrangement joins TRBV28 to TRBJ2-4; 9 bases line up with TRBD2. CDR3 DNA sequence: TGTGCCGGCAGGAGCTCTAGCGGGGTTAAAAACATTCAGTACTTC. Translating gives CAGRSSSGVKNIQYF.